Many counts were recorded for the clone carrying this T cell receptor beta chain. Its antigen is not known. The source of the sample is a study of T cell repertoires in cytomegalovirus infection. Study-wide results and caveats: Carriage of CMV together with the relevant HLA was identifiable through cumulative public TCR beta family frequency.

TCRdb independently ran MiXCR on the reads; one entry per CDR3 protein. This table holds tens of thousands of distinct CDR3 sequences, under 5% found once. This CDR3 is built from 13 residues. CDR1 is MDHEN, CDR2 SYDVKM, per germline. Trimming took off 4 bases at V and 8 bases at J, with 14 bases between the two ends. This chain connects TRBV28 to TRBJ1-2; weak D call: TRBD1 (6 bases). Sequenced sample: PBMCs. The receptor's source is a human donor in good health (CMV status not recorded). Some clones in this sample may be carry-over from other donors' samples. CDR3 sequence reads: CASSSPQGRGYTF. CDR3 in DNA: TGTGCCAGCAGTTCCCCACAGGGACGGGGCTACACCTTC.